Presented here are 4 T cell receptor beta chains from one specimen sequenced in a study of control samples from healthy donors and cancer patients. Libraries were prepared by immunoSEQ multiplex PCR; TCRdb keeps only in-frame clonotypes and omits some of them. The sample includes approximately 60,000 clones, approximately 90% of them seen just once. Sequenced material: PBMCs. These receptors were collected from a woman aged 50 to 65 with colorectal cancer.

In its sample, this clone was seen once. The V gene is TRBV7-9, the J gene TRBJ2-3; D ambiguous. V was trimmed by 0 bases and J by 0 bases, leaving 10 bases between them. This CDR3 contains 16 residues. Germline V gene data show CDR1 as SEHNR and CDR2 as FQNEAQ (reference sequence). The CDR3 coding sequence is TGTGCCAGCAGCTTAGCGCTAGGTGGTAGCACAGATACGCAGTATTTT. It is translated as CASSLALGGSTDTQYF. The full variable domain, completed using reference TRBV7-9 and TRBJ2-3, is DTGVSQNPRHKITKRGQNVTFRCDPISEHNRLYWYRQTLGQGPEFLTYFQNEAQLEKSRLLSDRFSAERPKGSFSTLEIQRTEQGDSAMYLCASSLALGGSTDTQYFGPGTRLTVL.

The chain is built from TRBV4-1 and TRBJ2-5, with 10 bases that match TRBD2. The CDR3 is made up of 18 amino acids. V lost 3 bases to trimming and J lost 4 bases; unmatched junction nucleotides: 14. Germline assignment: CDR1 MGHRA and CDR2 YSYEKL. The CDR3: CASSHDRASGSSVETQYF. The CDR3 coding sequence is TGCGCCAGCAGCCACGACCGGGCTAGCGGGAGTTCGGTAGAGACCCAGTACTTC.

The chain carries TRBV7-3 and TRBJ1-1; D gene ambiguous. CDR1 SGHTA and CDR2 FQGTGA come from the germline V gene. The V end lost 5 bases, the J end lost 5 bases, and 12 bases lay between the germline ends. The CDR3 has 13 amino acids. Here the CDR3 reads CASSPYLGTEAFF. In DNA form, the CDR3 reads TGTGCCAGCAGCCCCTATCTAGGGACTGAAGCTTTCTTT.

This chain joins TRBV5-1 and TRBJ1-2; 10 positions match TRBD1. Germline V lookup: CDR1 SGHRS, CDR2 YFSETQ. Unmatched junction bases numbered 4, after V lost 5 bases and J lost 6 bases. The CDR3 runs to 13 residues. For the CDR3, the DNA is TGCGCCAGCAGACCAGGGACAGGGGATGGCTACACCTTC. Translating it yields CASRPGTGDGYTF.